This T cell receptor beta chain was sequenced in a study of T-cell reconstitution after alpha-beta-depleted transplantation in children. Study results and caveats: Some patients showed high day-60 TCRbeta diversity, which derived from surviving recipient T cells and thymic progenitors. After transplant, at about two months, alpha-beta T cells were reportedly derived from several hundred expanded graft clones. Hyperexpanded clones declined; after one year, newly produced T cells mostly supplied diversity.

This clonotype was detected many times. Antigen unknown. The trim removed 5 bases at V and 3 bases at J, leaving 10 bases unmatched. Germline V CDR1 and CDR2: SGHVS, FQNEAQ. The length of the CDR3 is 16 residues. Unique molecular identifiers tagged the TCRbeta library. TCRdb analysed the PCR reads with MiXCR anew, one entry per CDR3 protein. The table includes around 600,000 distinct CDR3 sequences, under 30% detected once. This sequence was found in a boy under two years old who had a stem cell transplant for acute myeloid leukemia, so the T cells may come from the graft donor. Specimen: PBMCs, mostly from graft donor cells, collected 360 days after TCRalphabeta/CD19-depleted stem cell transplant. The chain is built from TRBV7-8 and TRBJ2-1, with 7 bases aligning to TRBD2. The CDR3 protein is CASSPSGGGSYNEQFF. The DNA for the CDR3 is TGTGCCAGCAGCCCTTCGGGCGGGGGTAGCTACAATGAGCAGTTCTTC.